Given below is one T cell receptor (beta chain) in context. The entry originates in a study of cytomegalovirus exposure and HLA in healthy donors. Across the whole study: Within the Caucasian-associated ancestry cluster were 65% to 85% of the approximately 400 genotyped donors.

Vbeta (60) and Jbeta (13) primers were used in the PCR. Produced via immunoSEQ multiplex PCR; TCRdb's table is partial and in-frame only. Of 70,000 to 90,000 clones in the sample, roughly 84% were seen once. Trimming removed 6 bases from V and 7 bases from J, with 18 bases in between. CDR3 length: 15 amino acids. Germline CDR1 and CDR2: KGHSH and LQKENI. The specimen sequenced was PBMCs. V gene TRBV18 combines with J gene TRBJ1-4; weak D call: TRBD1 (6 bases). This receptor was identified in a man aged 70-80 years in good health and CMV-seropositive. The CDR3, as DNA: TGTGCCAGCTCCCTGGGGCAGGGGACATTTGAAAAACTGTTTTTT. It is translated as CASSLGQGTFEKLFF. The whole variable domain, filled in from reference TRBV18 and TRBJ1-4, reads NAGVMQNPRHLVRRRGQEARLRCSPMKGHSHVYWYRQLPEEGLKFMVYLQKENIIDESGMPKERFSAEFPKEGPSILRIQQVVRGDSAAYFCASSLGQGTFEKLFFGSGTQLSVL.